This TCR beta chain stems from a study of blood T cells in healthy people across ages. The use of a sample-barcoded 5' primer and a J-beta primer mix characterized a second PCR of roughly 7 to 12 cycles. Every molecule of cDNA carried a tag from a template-switch adaptor with 12 random nucleotides. Per sample, CDR3-containing paired-end reads numbered at least 2.5 million. TCRdb independently ran MiXCR on the 5' RACE reads; one entry per CDR3 protein. The table lists approximately 1.5 million distinct CDR3 sequences, approximately 42% of them singletons, with approximately 4% in the top ten. The CDR3 is 18 residues long. Germline CDR1 LGHNA, CDR2 YSLEER. The germline V and J ends were trimmed by 0 bases and 0 bases, with 12 bases remaining between them. Per sample, a minimum of 6.5 million PBMCs were isolated.

The rearrangement links TRBV4-3 to TRBJ2-6, with TRBD1 as a possible D gene (6 bases). Sample: blood. This receptor was obtained from a woman aged 18-30 years in good health. The DNA for the CDR3 is TGCGCCAGCAGCCAAGATTGGACAGCTGGCTCTGGGGCCAACGTCCTGACTTTC. Protein product: CASSQDWTAGSGANVLTF.